The present entry profiles one TCR beta chain with its context. Its antigen remains unknown. Noted time point: cycle 4 day 1 (C4D1), after more than five weeks of nivolumab. In every patient, relapse followed autologous stem cell transplantation, while exposure to brentuximab vedotin differed. Magnetic negative selection of thawed PBMCs was the method by which CD4+ T cells were purified. The sample originates from a study of PD-1 blockade in classical Hodgkin lymphoma. Study-wide findings and caveats: It was reported that newly diagnosed patients had less baseline TCR diversity than healthy donors.

The repertoire was sequenced with immunoSEQ multiplex PCR; TCRdb's copy has only in-frame clones and lacks some. Of 20,000 to 25,000 clones listed, around 86% are singletons. There are 18 residues in the CDR3. The V and J ends lost 2 bases and 7 bases respectively, with 21 bases between them. The germline CDR1 and CDR2 sequences are MNHEY and SMNVEV (reference sequence). This chain uses TRBV27 with TRBJ1-6, with no clear D. The sample here was CD4+ T cells from blood, taken before the fourth cycle of nivolumab. This TCR was sampled from a human donor with classical Hodgkin lymphoma. CDR3 loop: CASSLIAASPNPNSPLHF. The CDR3 DNA reads TGTGCCAGCAGTTTAATCGCGGCAAGTCCGAACCCGAATTCACCCCTCCACTTT.